The clone carrying this T cell receptor (beta chain) was seen only a few times. Clones were read by immunoSEQ multiplex PCR, and TCRdb kept only the in-frame ones, dropping some. Among about 380,000 clones, 85% were seen once, and the ten largest hold approximately 3.7%. V trimming: 0 bases; J trimming: 3 bases; junction bases outside the gene matches: 10. CDR1 and CDR2 from the germline V gene are SGHDT and YYEEEE. The CDR3 spans 17 residues. This entry comes from a study of blood T cell repertoires in COVID-19. Sequencing input: peripheral blood. The clonotype originates from a woman aged 18-30 years with acute or convalescent COVID-19. This sequence joins TRBV5-6 and TRBJ1-2; 8 bases are shared with TRBD1. The CDR3 region is CASSLEGPRGHDYGYTF. CDR3 DNA: TGTGCCAGCAGCTTGGAGGGGCCCAGGGGGCACGACTATGGCTACACCTTC. Complete variable domain (other parts from reference TRBV5-6 and TRBJ1-2): DAGVTQSPTHLIKTRGQQVTLRCSPKSGHDTVSWYQQALGQGPQFIFQYYEEEERQRGNFPDRFSGHQFPNYSSELNVNALLLGDSALYLCASSLEGPRGHDYGYTFGSGTRLTVV.